This TCR beta chain is from a study of cytomegalovirus exposure and HLA in healthy donors. This clone was picked up a small number of times. Antigen specificity is unknown. Study-level findings and limits: The majority of TCR sequences were rare, yet some public TCRs appeared in many donors.

13 Jbeta primers and 60 Vbeta primers were used for the PCR. Per the original methods: There were about 80 million unique TCR beta chains by a later count, and approximately 10 million of them were shared. Here immunoSEQ multiplex PCR was the method, and the copy in TCRdb shows in-frame clones only, minus some. From that table come the V and J calls and clone size; the DNA was used to work out D and trimming. The table records roughly 55,000 clones, 77% of them present only once. CDR1 and CDR2 (germline): SNHLY, FYNNEI. CDR3 length: 15 residues. V lost 6 bases to trimming and J lost 7 bases, with 16 bases between them.

Sample: PBMCs. This clonotype was sampled from a female donor in good health and CMV-seronegative. The V and J genes are TRBV2 and TRBJ1-6; TRBD1 might be the D (6 bases). The CDR3: CASRESTGFNSPLHF. The CDR3 DNA reads as TGTGCCAGCAGGGAATCGACAGGCTTCAATTCACCCCTCCACTTT.